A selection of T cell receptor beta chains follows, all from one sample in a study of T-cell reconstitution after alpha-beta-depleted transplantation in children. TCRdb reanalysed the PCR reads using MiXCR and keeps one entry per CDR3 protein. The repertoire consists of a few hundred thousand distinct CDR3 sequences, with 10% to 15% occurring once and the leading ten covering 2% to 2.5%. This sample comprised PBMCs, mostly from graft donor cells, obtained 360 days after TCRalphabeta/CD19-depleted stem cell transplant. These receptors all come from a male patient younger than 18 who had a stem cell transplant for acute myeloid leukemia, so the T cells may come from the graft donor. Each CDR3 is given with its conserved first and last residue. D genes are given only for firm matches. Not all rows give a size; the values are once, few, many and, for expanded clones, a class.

CDR3 protein: CASRGLAQPQHF; CDR3 DNA: TGTGCCAGCAGGGGGTTGGCCCAACCCCAGCATTTT; D gene: .; clone size: few; V gene: TRBV28; J gene: TRBJ1-5
CDR3 protein: CSVSLTGGSSPLHF; CDR3 DNA: TGCAGCGTCTCGCTCACAGGGGGCTCTTCACCCCTCCACTTT; D gene: TRBD1; clone size: .; V gene: TRBV29-1; J gene: TRBJ1-6
CDR3 protein: CSARDGLLGEQYF; CDR3 DNA: TGCAGTGCTAGAGATGGGCTCCTTGGCGAGCAGTACTTC; D gene: .; clone size: .; V gene: TRBV20-1; J gene: TRBJ2-7
CDR3 protein: CSVDFQGLAGVEQYF; CDR3 DNA: TGCAGCGTTGATTTCCAGGGACTAGCGGGAGTCGAGCAGTACTTC; D gene: TRBD2; clone size: .; V gene: TRBV29-1; J gene: TRBJ2-7
CDR3 protein: CASSLGPEMNTGELFF; CDR3 DNA: TGTGCCAGCAGTTTAGGGCCGGAGATGAACACCGGGGAGCTGTTTTTT; D gene: .; clone size: .; V gene: TRBV28; J gene: TRBJ2-2
CDR3 protein: CSVVTGTGGEQYF; CDR3 DNA: TGCAGCGTTGTTACGGGGACAGGGGGCGAGCAGTACTTC; D gene: TRBD1; clone size: few; V gene: TRBV29-1; J gene: TRBJ2-7
CDR3 protein: CASSQKLLGQGASEQYF; CDR3 DNA: TGTGCCAGCAGCCAAAAGCTTTTGGGACAGGGGGCCAGCGAGCAGTACTTC; D gene: TRBD1; clone size: few; V gene: TRBV3-1; J gene: TRBJ2-7
CDR3 protein: CASSQVLQLSGANVLTF; CDR3 DNA: TGCGCCAGCAGCCAAGTATTACAGTTATCTGGGGCCAACGTCCTGACTTTC; D gene: .; clone size: .; V gene: TRBV4-3; J gene: TRBJ2-6
CDR3 protein: CASTTANTEAFF; CDR3 DNA: TGTGCCAGCACGACTGCGAACACTGAAGCTTTCTTT; D gene: .; clone size: .; V gene: TRBV28; J gene: TRBJ1-1
CDR3 protein: CASSPRADRSYEQYF; CDR3 DNA: TGTGCCAGCTCACCAAGGGCGGACCGGTCCTACGAGCAGTACTTC; D gene: .; clone size: many; V gene: TRBV18; J gene: TRBJ2-7